The 17 T cell receptor beta chains below were found in one sample sequenced in a study of cytomegalovirus exposure and HLA in healthy donors. In the PCR, 60 Vbeta and 13 Jbeta primers were used. Clones were sequenced by immunoSEQ multiplex PCR, and TCRdb holds only the in-frame ones, with some missing. The sample includes about 160,000 clones, approximately 80% of them seen just once. The sample comprised PBMCs. The receptors shown here come from a woman in her 30s in good health and CMV-seropositive.

The gene calls are TRBV6-6 and TRBJ2-2; possibly TRBD1 for D (6 bases). Trimming cost V 2 bases and J 2 bases, with 9 bases left between them. Germline CDR1 and CDR2: MNHNY and SVGAGI (reference sequence). The length of the CDR3 is 15 residues. CDR3 sequence reads: CASSYRTDNTGELFF. The DNA for the CDR3 is TGTGCCAGCAGTTACCGGACAGATAACACCGGGGAGCTGTTTTTT.

The rearrangement joins TRBV4-3 to TRBJ2-1; 7 nucleotides match TRBD1. Germline CDR1 is LGHNA and CDR2 is YSLEER. This CDR3 is 15 amino acids long. V shed 5 bases, J shed 5 bases, and the junction held 9 bases outside the gene matches. CDR3 region: CASSFDREFDNEQFF. CDR3 in DNA: TGCGCCAGCAGCTTTGACAGGGAGTTCGACAATGAGCAGTTCTTC.

The gene calls are TRBV27 and TRBJ1-5, with D perhaps matching TRBD1 (5 bases). V lost 0 bases to trimming and J lost 7 bases, with 10 bases between them. The CDR3 runs to 14 residues. Germline V gives CDR1 MNHEY, CDR2 SMNVEV (reference sequence). The CDR3 DNA reads TGTGCCAGCAGTTTATCAGCGGGGGGACAGCCCCAGCATTTT. It encodes CASSLSAGGQPQHF.

The V and J genes are TRBV30 and TRBJ2-3, with 8 bases aligning to TRBD2. Germline-derived CDR1 and CDR2 are GTSNPN and SVGIG (reference sequence). V lost 0 bases, J lost 4 bases, and 0 bases stayed unmatched. This CDR3 comprises 13 residues. This CDR3 reads CAWSVAGADTQYF. CDR3 DNA sequence: TGTGCCTGGAGTGTAGCGGGAGCAGATACGCAGTATTTT.

This clone was detected only once. V usage is TRBV15 and J usage is TRBJ2-5, with D possibly TRBD1 on 5 matching bases. The ends were cut back, 0 bases at V and 1 base at J, with 24 bases in the middle. Germline V gives CDR1 LNHNV, CDR2 YYDKDF (reference sequence). This CDR3 has 20 residues. The CDR3 DNA follows: TGTGCCACCAGCAGAGACCATAACCCCTACCAGGGTAAGGTCCAAGAGACCCAGTACTTC. This encodes CATSRDHNPYQGKVQETQYF.

This chain joins TRBV6-5 and TRBJ1-2, with D maybe TRBD1 (6 bases). CDR1 and CDR2 from the germline V gene are MNHEY and SVGAGI. V lost 6 bases and J 2 bases, leaving 13 bases between the germline ends. This CDR3 is 14 amino acids long. In nucleotides, the CDR3 is TGTGCCAGCAGCCCTAGAACAGGGAACTATGGCTACACCTTC. It is translated as CASSPRTGNYGYTF.

The gene calls are TRBV14 and TRBJ2-5; D is unresolved. Per germline, CDR1 SGHDN and CDR2 FVKESK. CDR3 length: 13 residues. V was pared by 4 bases and J by 4 bases, with 10 bases between. The CDR3 loop is CASSPPLGETQYF. Written as DNA, the CDR3 is TGTGCCAGCAGCCCCCCTCTAGGAGAGACCCAGTACTTC.

This rearrangement joins TRBV9 to TRBJ2-7, with D possibly being TRBD1 (6 bases). CDR1 and CDR2 (germline): SGDLS, YYNGEE. CDR3 length: 14 amino acids. V was pared by 1 base and J by 6 bases, with 14 bases between. For the CDR3, the DNA is TGTGCCAGCAGCGTAAATCCGGGACAAGCCGAGCAGTACTTC. Encoded protein: CASSVNPGQAEQYF.

J is TRBJ2-2 and V is TRBV11-2, with 7 bases fitting TRBD2. Trimming cost V 3 bases and J 3 bases; bases outside gene matches: 1. Germline assignment: CDR1 SGHAT and CDR2 FQNNGV. The CDR3 loop spans 14 amino acids. The CDR3 DNA is TGTGCCAGCAGCTTGGGGGGGGACACCGGGGAGCTGTTTTTT. This codes for CASSLGGDTGELFF.

This sequence joins TRBV19 and TRBJ1-3; a possible D gene is TRBD1 (5 bases). CDR1 and CDR2 from the germline V gene are LNHDA and SQIVND (reference sequence). The CDR3 length is 17 residues. V was pared by 7 bases and J by 0 bases, with 19 bases between. The CDR3 reads CASIGTGGKNSGNTIYF. The CDR3 DNA reads as TGTGCCAGTATTGGTACCGGGGGGAAAAACTCTGGAAACACCATATATTTT.

The count of this clone is one. This sequence joins TRBV27 and TRBJ2-2, with TRBD2 matching 7 bases. The CDR3 spans 15 residues. Germline V gives CDR1 MNHEY, CDR2 SMNVEV (reference sequence). With V trimmed by 5 bases and J by 8 bases, 11 bases remained unmatched. CDR3 coding DNA: TGTGCCAGCAGTCCGACTAGCTCAGCGCTGGGGGAGCTGTTTTTT. This encodes CASSPTSSALGELFF.

The J gene is TRBJ2-3, the V gene TRBV4-1, with 7 bases identical to TRBD2. The CDR3 totals 14 residues. The trim removed 1 base at V and 3 bases at J, leaving 1 base unmatched. Germline CDR1 reads MGHRA; CDR2 reads YSYEKL. CDR3 amino acids: CASSQVGGTDTQYF. The CDR3 DNA reads as TGCGCCAGCAGCCAAGTCGGGGGGACAGATACGCAGTATTTT.

This clone is a singleton in its sample. CDR3 sequence reads: CASSPDKSYSYNEQFF. The DNA for the CDR3 is TGTGCCAGCTCACCGGACAAATCATACTCCTACAATGAGCAGTTCTTC. The chain couples TRBV18 to TRBJ2-1, with a possible D match to TRBD1 (5 bases). The V gene lost 3 bases and the J gene lost 0 bases, with 12 bases spanning the gap. Germline V gives CDR1 KGHSH, CDR2 LQKENI. CDR3 size: 16 residues.

The chain links TRBV5-8 to TRBJ1-2; 8 nucleotides match TRBD1. Germline loops: CDR1 SGHTS, CDR2 YDEGEE. The CDR3 spans 13 residues. With V trimmed by 9 bases and J by 7 bases, 11 bases remained unmatched. The CDR3 sequence is CANSRQGFGGYTF. For the CDR3, the DNA is TGTGCCAACTCTCGACAGGGGTTTGGTGGCTACACCTTC.

Of note for this clone: One junction end disagrees with the germline gene, perhaps due to a read error. Other DNA sequences in this specimen translate into the identical CDR3. The chain uses TRBV19 and TRBJ2-7; 11 nucleotides match TRBD1. The germline V gene has CDR1 LNHDA and CDR2 SQIVND (reference sequence). This CDR3 spans 12 amino acids. In nucleotides, the CDR3 is TGTGCCAGTAAGGGACAGGGGGGTGCGCAGTACTTT. It yields the protein CASKGQGGAQYF.

This clone was seen only a few times. The V call is TRBV6-5, the J call TRBJ2-1; D not resolved. The CDR3 runs to 13 residues. CDR1 is MNHEY, CDR2 SVGAGI, per germline. Trimming removed 1 base at V and 8 bases at J, with 9 bases between. CDR3 residues: CASSYLPRYEQFF. DNA of the CDR3: TGTGCCAGCAGTTACTTACCTCGGTATGAGCAGTTCTTC.

In its sample, this clone was seen a few times. This chain links TRBV12-5 with TRBJ1-1; possible D gene TRBD1, 6 bases. The germline gives CDR1 LGHNT, CDR2 FRNRAP. V was cut by 0 bases and J by 1 base, with 9 bases left in between. The CDR3 loop spans 15 amino acids. The CDR3 DNA reads as TGTGCTAGTGGTTTGGTACTCAGGGGGAACACTGAAGCTTTCTTT. Translated, it gives CASGLVLRGNTEAFF.